Sequencing of this TCR beta chain was carried out in a study of Ad26.COV2.S vaccination and SARS-CoV-2 variants. Overall study context: Ad26.COV2.S, an intramuscular injection, was given once or twice 56 days apart. Findings of the study overall: For non-spike TCRs, breadth in vaccine recipients resembled that in placebo recipients.

Of note for this clone: Its antigen is undetermined.

The protocol was immunoSEQ multiplex PCR, while the TCRdb copy is restricted to in-frame clones and leaves out a portion. The profile covers around 240,000 clones, with 85% to 90% appearing a single time and around 10% taken by the ten largest. Treatment in this sample: about 20 received Ad26.COV2.S at low or high dose, single or two shots; 5 received placebo; per-sample allocation not given. Specimens were obtained on day 63 following the first vaccine or placebo injection. The vaccine antigen was prefusion-stabilized Wuhan SARS-CoV-2 spike. CDR3 size: 16 residues. Trimming removed 4 bases from V and 4 bases from J; junction bases left unmatched: 10. Germline values: CDR1 SGHRS, CDR2 YFSETQ.

The gene calls are TRBV5-1 and TRBJ2-4; 8 bases fit TRBD1. Source: peripheral blood, taken in a trial of Ad26.COV2.S vaccine versus placebo. The receptor comes from a person between 18 and 65 years old who received the Ad26.COV2.S COVID-19 vaccine or a placebo. The DNA for the CDR3 is TGCGCCAGCAGCCCACCGGGACAGGATACTAAAAACATTCAGTACTTC. The encoded protein is CASSPPGQDTKNIQYF.